These T cell receptor beta chains were read from a single sample in a study of PD-1 blockade in classical Hodgkin lymphoma. The data were produced by immunoSEQ multiplex PCR, yet TCRdb's version contains in-frame clones alone and is incomplete. In the table there are around 40,000 clones, around 80% of which are singletons. This specimen consisted of peripheral blood mononuclear cells (PBMCs), obtained at baseline. The receptors originated from a human donor with classical Hodgkin lymphoma. Each CDR3 is given with its conserved first and last residue. D genes are given only for firm matches. Part of the rows lack a size; the others show once, few, many or a class for expanded clones.

J gene | V gene | D gene | clone size | CDR3 DNA | CDR3 protein
TRBJ1-2 | TRBV5-4 | . | . | TGTGCCGTGGGCCCAGATCTAGAGGACTATGGCTACACCTTC | CAVGPDLEDYGYTF
TRBJ1-1 | TRBV2 | . | . | TGTGCCAGCAGCGGTACAGCGAACACTGAAGCTTTCTTT | CASSGTANTEAFF
TRBJ1-5 | TRBV10-2 | . | once | TGCGCCAGCAGTGAAACGGGACTCAATCAGCCCCAGCATTTT | CASSETGLNQPQHF
TRBJ2-2 | TRBV18 | . | . | TGTGCCAGCTCACCACCCAGGTCCAGCACCGGGGAGCTGTTTTTT | CASSPPRSSTGELFF
TRBJ2-7 | TRBV5-1 | TRBD1 | . | TGCGCCAGCGGGACAGGGCCCTCCTACGAGCAGTACTTC | CASGTGPSYEQYF
TRBJ1-2 | TRBV19 | . | once | TGTGCCAGTAGTTCGACAGTTAACTATGGCTACACCTTC | CASSSTVNYGYTF
TRBJ2-6 | TRBV9 | TRBD1 | . | TGTGCCAGCAGCGTAGAACAGGGGTGGGGGGCCAACGTCCTGACTTTC | CASSVEQGWGANVLTF
TRBJ2-1 | TRBV19 | TRBD1 | . | TGTGCCAGTAGTGCCGGACAGGGGAGGGTCGATGAGCAGTTCTTC | CASSAGQGRVDEQFF
TRBJ2-5 | TRBV7-6 | . | . | TGTGCCAGCACCCCAGGACCGGGACCCATGGCGGGGACCCAGTACTTC | CASTPGPGPMAGTQYF
TRBJ2-1 | TRBV7-2 | . | . | TGTGCCAGCAGCTCCACGGCGGCCCTAGCAGTCTATGAGCAGTTCTTC | CASSSTAALAVYEQFF
TRBJ2-2 | TRBV11-2 | TRBD2 | few | TGTGCCAGCAGCTCACATAGCGGGGGGGCCGGCGGGGAGCTGTTTTTT | CASSSHSGGAGGELFF
TRBJ1-5 | TRBV5-1 | TRBD1 | . | TGCGCCAGCAGCGAGACAGGGACCGGTGGCAATCAGCCCCAGCATTTT | CASSETGTGGNQPQHF
TRBJ2-3 | TRBV10-3 | . | . | TGTGCCATCAGCGGCGGCCCCGGGGGCCAACCCACAGATACGCAGTATTTT | CAISGGPGGQPTDTQYF
TRBJ1-4 | TRBV6-1 | . | . | TGTGCCAGCAGTTCGGCGGGGGGGGAGGAAAAACTGTTTTTT | CASSSAGGEEKLFF
TRBJ1-2 | TRBV7-1 | . | . | TGTGCCAGCAGCTTAAACGCTCGGTCCCAAAGGAACTATGGCTACACCTTC | CASSLNARSQRNYGYTF
TRBJ1-2 | TRBV9 | . | . | TGTGCCAGCAGCGTAGACAGTTCACTAACCTATGGCTACACCTTC | CASSVDSSLTYGYTF
TRBJ1-3 | TRBV9 | . | . | TGTGCCAGCGGCGCGGATACCTTCTCTGGAAACACCATATATTTT | CASGADTFSGNTIYF
TRBJ2-7 | TRBV5-6 | TRBD1 | . | TGTGCCAGCAGCAGCCGGGACAGGGGTTCCTACGAGCAGTACTTC | CASSSRDRGSYEQYF
TRBJ2-6 | TRBV19 | . | . | TGTGCCAGTAGCATCGGTAGGGCTGGGGCCAACGTCCTGACTTTC | CASSIGRAGANVLTF
TRBJ1-5 | TRBV19 | . | . | TGTGCCAGTAGTGCATCGGAAGGAAGGAATCAGCCCCAGCATTTT | CASSASEGRNQPQHF
TRBJ2-3 | TRBV4-3 | TRBD2 | few | TGCGCCAGCAGCCAAGTGGGAGTAGCGGGGGGATTCGCACGGGATACGCAGTATTTT | CASSQVGVAGGFARDTQYF
TRBJ1-1 | TRBV10-1 | . | once | TGCGCCAGCAGTGAGGGAGGGCGGAACACTGAAGCTTTCTTT | CASSEGGRNTEAFF
TRBJ2-1 | TRBV7-2 | . | . | TGTGCCAGCAGCTTAATGCGCAATGAGCAGTTCTTC | CASSLMRNEQFF
TRBJ2-3 | TRBV2 | . | . | TGTGCCAGCCGCTGGGGGGGACAGATCACAGATACGCAGTATTTT | CASRWGGQITDTQYF
TRBJ2-5 | TRBV10-3 | . | once | TGTGCCATCAGTCGGGGTGAGGGGGAGACCCAGTACTTC | CAISRGEGETQYF
TRBJ2-7 | TRBV11-2 | TRBD2 | . | TGTGCCAGCAGCCCCGGGACTAGCGGGGGGGCCTACGAGCAGTACTTC | CASSPGTSGGAYEQYF
TRBJ2-1 | TRBV27 | TRBD2 | few | TGTGCCAGCAGTCCCGAGAGCGGGGGGCGAAATGAGCAGTTCTTC | CASSPESGGRNEQFF
TRBJ1-1 | TRBV10-3 | . | . | TGTGCCATCAGGAATCAGGAGGGTCTTGAAGCTTTCTTT | CAIRNQEGLEAFF
TRBJ1-2 | TRBV29-1 | . | . | TGCAGCGTGAAACTCCAGGGTTCTGGCTACACCTTC | CSVKLQGSGYTF
TRBJ2-5 | TRBV5-1 | . | . | TGCGCCAGCAGCTTGGAGGAGACCCAGTACTTC | CASSLEETQYF
TRBJ1-3 | TRBV5-3 | . | . | TGTGCCAGAAGCTTGTACGCCTACTCTGGAAACACCATATATTTT | CARSLYAYSGNTIYF
TRBJ2-7 | TRBV7-6 | TRBD1 | . | TGTGCCAGCAGCGGATACAGGGGTGGCGAGCAGTACTTC | CASSGYRGGEQYF
TRBJ2-3 | TRBV6-1 | TRBD1 | . | TGTGCCAGCAGTGAGGGGCAGGGGGTGTCAGATACGCAGTATTTT | CASSEGQGVSDTQYF
TRBJ1-3 | TRBV5-5 | . | . | TGTGCCAGCAGCTTGGGACAGAATATTGGAAACACCATATATTTT | CASSLGQNIGNTIYF
TRBJ2-2 | TRBV7-8 | TRBD2 | . | TGTGCCAGCAGCTCGTCCCTAGCGGGATACACCGGGGAGCTGTTTTTT | CASSSSLAGYTGELFF
TRBJ2-1 | TRBV5-1 | TRBD1 | few | TGCGCCAGCAGCTTCCTCGGGACAGGGGGCAATGAGCAGTTCTTC | CASSFLGTGGNEQFF
TRBJ2-3 | TRBV4-3 | TRBD1 | . | TGCGCCAGCAGCCAACGGACAGGGAACTTGGCAGATACGCAGTATTTT | CASSQRTGNLADTQYF
TRBJ2-3 | TRBV11-2 | TRBD1 | once | TGTGCCAGCAGCTTAGACGACGGGACAGAAGTCAGCACAGATACGCAGTATTTT | CASSLDDGTEVSTDTQYF
TRBJ1-1 | TRBV27 | . | . | TGTGCCAGCAGTTTAAAGCGGGGACTGAACACTGAAGCTTTCTTT | CASSLKRGLNTEAFF